The 17 T cell receptor beta chains presented below share a single source sample, sequenced in a study of T-cell reconstitution after alpha-beta-depleted transplantation in children. Unique molecular identifiers were incorporated during preparation of the TCRbeta library. TCRdb redid the calling of the PCR reads with MiXCR, one entry per CDR3 protein. The table includes around 670,000 distinct CDR3 sequences, about an eighth detected once. This material consisted of PBMCs, taken before TCRalphabeta/CD19-depleted stem cell transplant. The receptors derive from a girl aged 2 to 9 with congenital amegakaryocytic thrombocytopenia, due to receive a stem cell transplant.

This chain joins TRBV28 and TRBJ2-7; D may be TRBD1 (6 bases). This CDR3 is built from 18 residues. The V end lost 3 bases, the J end lost 1 base, and 22 bases lay between the germline ends. Germline CDR1 reads MDHEN; CDR2 reads SYDVKM. The CDR3: CASSFPTITGMRSYEQYF. As DNA, the CDR3 is TGTGCCAGCAGTTTCCCTACCATTACAGGGATGCGTTCCTACGAGCAGTACTTC.

This chain uses TRBV5-1 with TRBJ2-4; TRBD1 might be the D (6 bases). Looked up from germline, CDR1 is SGHRS and CDR2 is YFSETQ. CDR3 length: 15 amino acids. The V end was cut by 4 bases, the J end by 6 bases, with 17 bases between. CDR3 sequence reads: CASSEQGLGVNIQYF. CDR3 sequence (DNA): TGCGCCAGCAGCGAACAGGGTCTCGGGGTAAACATTCAGTACTTC.

This rearrangement joins TRBV12-3 or TRBV12-4 to TRBJ1-6, with unresolved D. Trimming took 6 bases from V and 0 from J, leaving 9 bases between them. CDR3 length equals 15 residues. The CDR3 bases are TGTGCCAGCAGCGCTCAGAGCTCCTATAATTCACCCCTCCACTTT. This translates into CASSAQSSYNSPLHF.

This clonotype came up a few times. This sequence joins TRBV7-3 and TRBJ2-7; 10 nucleotides line up with TRBD2. The CDR3 is 19 residues long. Germline V gives CDR1 SGHTA, CDR2 FQGTGA. V lost 5 bases and J lost 3; bases outside the gene matches: 19. DNA of the CDR3: TGTGCCAGCAGCCCAAGTGGGACTAGCGCACCACTAAACGACTACGAGCAGTACTTC. Translating it yields CASSPSGTSAPLNDYEQYF.

This clonotype was seen repeatedly, ten times or more. This chain links TRBV12-3 or TRBV12-4 with TRBJ1-2; D uncertain. V lost 3 bases and J 7 bases, leaving 6 bases between the germline ends. The CDR3 covers 11 residues. The CDR3 coding sequence is TGTGCCAGCAGTTTCGCAGTTGGCTACACCTTC. Translation: CASSFAVGYTF.

This clonotype turned up a few times. The rearrangement uses TRBV3-1 and TRBJ2-2; D remains unclear. The CDR3 is 15 residues long. The germline CDR1 and CDR2 sequences are LGHDT and YNNKEL (reference sequence). Trimming shortened V by 3 bases and J by 1 base, and 9 bases separated the two germline ends. CDR3 sequence reads: CASSQRSENTGELFF. As DNA, the CDR3 is TGTGCCAGCAGCCAGAGGAGCGAGAACACCGGGGAGCTGTTTTTT.

This clonotype has more than one count but fewer than ten. The chain has TRBV30 and TRBJ2-2, with D perhaps matching TRBD1 (6 bases). V gave up 5 bases and J gave up 0 bases, with 10 bases separating them. CDR1 and CDR2 (germline): GTSNPN, SVGIG (reference sequence). The CDR3 covers 14 residues. CDR3 DNA: TGTGCCTGGGAGGACAGAGCGAACACCGGGGAGCTGTTTTTT. It translates to CAWEDRANTGELFF.

The chain combines TRBV7-9 with TRBJ2-3, with TRBD2 identical over 7 bases. V trimming: 6 bases; J trimming: 2 bases; junction bases outside the gene matches: 8. The CDR3 totals 15 residues. Germline-derived CDR1 and CDR2 are SEHNR and FQNEAQ (reference sequence). The CDR3 sequence is CASSWEGPYTDTQYF. The CDR3 region has the DNA TGTGCCAGCAGTTGGGAGGGTCCCTACACAGATACGCAGTATTTT.

Many counts were recorded for this clonotype. This chain connects TRBV11-2 to TRBJ1-2; D is undetermined. CDR1 is SGHAT and CDR2 is FQNNGV in the germline V gene. V shed 5 bases and J shed 1 base, with 23 bases lying between them. The CDR3 spans 18 residues. The CDR3 is CASSQVVPKSQINYGYTF. The CDR3 coding sequence is TGTGCCAGCAGCCAGGTGGTCCCGAAGTCCCAAATTAACTATGGCTACACCTTC.

The gene calls are TRBV6-1 and TRBJ1-2, with D unclear. Deletions cut 6 bases from V and 8 bases from J, with 25 bases between. The CDR3 sequence is 16 residues long. Germline V gene sequence: CDR1 MNHNS, CDR2 SASEGT. The CDR3 loop reads CASSPDPGRALKGYTF. In DNA form, the CDR3 reads TGTGCCAGCAGCCCCGATCCGGGTAGGGCTCTAAAGGGCTACACCTTC.

There are many counts of this clonotype. The rearrangement joins TRBV20-1 to TRBJ2-7, with 7 bases that match TRBD2. The CDR3 length is 16 residues. Per the germline V gene, CDR1 is DFQATT and CDR2 is SNEGSKA (reference sequence). With 0 bases clipped from V and 1 base from J, the junction kept 9 bases outside the gene matches. The CDR3, as DNA: TGCAGTGCTAGAGATGAATCGGCGGGAGCGTCCTACGAGCAGTACTTC. This gives the protein CSARDESAGASYEQYF.

This clonotype was observed a single time. J is TRBJ1-1 and V is TRBV7-2; D call uncertain. Trimming left V 5 bases short and J 3 bases short, with 16 bases between. The germline CDR1 and CDR2 sequences are SGHTA and FQGNSA. The CDR3 covers 15 residues. This CDR3 is CASSPVALGDTEAFF. In DNA, the CDR3 is TGTGCCAGCAGCCCCGTAGCCCTCGGGGACACTGAAGCTTTCTTT.

The rearrangement joins TRBV7-9 to TRBJ2-1, with D perhaps TRBD1 (6 bases). V gave up 6 bases and J gave up 7 bases, with 10 bases separating them. The CDR3 sequence is 12 residues long. CDR1 is SEHNR, CDR2 FQNEAQ, per germline (reference sequence). The CDR3, as DNA: TGTGCCAGCAGGCTAGGACAGAATGAGCAGTTCTTC. It translates to CASRLGQNEQFF.

The chain uses TRBV27 and TRBJ2-7, with 9 bases identical to TRBD2. This CDR3 comprises 15 residues. Germline lookup yields CDR1 MNHEY and CDR2 SMNVEV (reference sequence). The V and J ends lost 6 bases and 0 bases, in that order; junction bases with no gene match: 6. DNA of the CDR3: TGTGCCAGCAGCCTTCGGACTAGCGTCTCCTACGAGCAGTACTTC. This encodes CASSLRTSVSYEQYF.

This clonotype was seen many times. The chain combines TRBV5-5 with TRBJ2-1, with no clear D. Germline V gives CDR1 SGHKS, CDR2 YYEKEE (reference sequence). CDR3 size: 14 residues. The V end lost 0 bases, the J end lost 1 base, and 5 bases lay between the germline ends. In DNA, the CDR3 is TGTGCCAGCAGCTTGGTAATATCCTACAATGAGCAGTTCTTC. As protein: CASSLVISYNEQFF.

The table lists this clonotype with many counts. This chain uses TRBV3-1 with TRBJ2-2, with TRBD2 identical over 10 bases. The V and J ends lost 3 bases and 6 bases, in that order; junction bases with no gene match: 13. The CDR3 has 18 residues. Germline V gene sequence: CDR1 LGHDT, CDR2 YNNKEL (reference sequence). The CDR3 DNA reads as TGTGCCAGCAGCCACAGGACTAGCGGCAATAGTGCGGCCGGGGAGCTGTTTTTT. The encoded protein is CASSHRTSGNSAAGELFF.

This clonotype was detected many times. This chain joins TRBV24-1 and TRBJ2-3; possibly TRBD1 or TRBD2 for D (5 bases each). Trimming left V 5 bases short and J 4 bases short, with 15 bases between. This CDR3 is built from 15 residues. CDR1 is KGHDR, CDR2 SFDVKD, per germline. The DNA of the CDR3 is TGTGCCACCAGTGGGCCAGGGAGTGGACCAGATACGCAGTATTTT. This sequence encodes CATSGPGSGPDTQYF.